This record covers a single TCR beta chain. Its antigen is currently unknown. Sample treatment: 15 to 20 received Ad26.COV2.S at low or high dose, single or two shots; a few received placebo; per-sample allocation not given. Sampling was performed 63 days after the first vaccine or placebo injection. This adult donor, from Boston, was 18-55 years old. The CDR3 spans 16 residues. The germline V gene has CDR1 WNHNN and CDR2 SYGVQD (reference sequence). The V segment lost 3 bases and the J segment 4 bases; nucleotides outside the gene matches: 6. TCRdb's copy holds only in-frame clones and misses some; the assay was immunoSEQ multiplex PCR. The sample has 380,000 or so clones, about 85% seen once. The sample is drawn from a study of Ad26.COV2.S vaccination and SARS-CoV-2 variants. Overall study: Vaccine-arm donor from the placebo-controlled COV1001 Ad26.COV2.S trial. By the intramuscular route, Ad26.COV2.S was given once, or twice 56 days apart.

Study-wide points: Placebo recipients and vaccine recipients were similar in non-spike TCR breadth.

The V call is TRBV10-1, the J call TRBJ2-5, with 12 bases aligning to TRBD2. The sequencing used peripheral blood, collected in a trial of Ad26.COV2.S vaccine versus placebo. The receptor comes from a person between 18 and 60 years old who received the Ad26.COV2.S COVID-19 vaccine or a placebo. The CDR3 is CASSEVASGGAETQYF. The DNA of the CDR3 is TGCGCCAGCAGTGAAGTGGCTAGCGGGGGGGCAGAGACCCAGTACTTC.